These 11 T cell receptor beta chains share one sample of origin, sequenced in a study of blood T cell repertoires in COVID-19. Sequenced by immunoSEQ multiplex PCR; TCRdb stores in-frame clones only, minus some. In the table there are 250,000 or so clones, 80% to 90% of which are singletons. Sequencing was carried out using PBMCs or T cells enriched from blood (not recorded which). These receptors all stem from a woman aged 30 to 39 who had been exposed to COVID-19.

CDR3 coding DNA: TGTGCCAGCAGTTACGGACAGGGGTCAAACACCATATATTTT. Amino acid sequence: CASSYGQGSNTIYF. This sequence joins TRBV6-5 and TRBJ1-3, with TRBD1 matching 9 bases. CDR1 and CDR2 (germline): MNHEY, SVGAGI. V was pared by 2 bases and J by 6 bases, with 2 bases of the junction left unmatched. This CDR3 is built from 14 residues.

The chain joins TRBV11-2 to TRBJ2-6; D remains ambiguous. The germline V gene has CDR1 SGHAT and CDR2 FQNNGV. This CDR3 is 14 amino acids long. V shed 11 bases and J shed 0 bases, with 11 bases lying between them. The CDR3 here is CAGLAPSGANVLTF. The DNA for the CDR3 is TGTGCCGGTTTGGCACCCTCTGGGGCCAACGTCCTGACTTTC. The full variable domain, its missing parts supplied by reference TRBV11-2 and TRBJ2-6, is EAGVAQSPRYKIIEKRQSVAFWCNPISGHATLYWYQQILGQGPKLLIQFQNNGVVDDSQLPKDRFSAERLKGVDSTLKIQPAKLEDSAVYLCAGLAPSGANVLTFGAGSRLTVL.

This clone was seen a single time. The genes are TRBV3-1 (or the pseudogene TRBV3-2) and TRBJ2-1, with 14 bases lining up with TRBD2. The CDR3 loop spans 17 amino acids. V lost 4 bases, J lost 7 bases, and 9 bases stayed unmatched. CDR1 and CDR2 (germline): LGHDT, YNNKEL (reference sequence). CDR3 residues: CASSPGTSGRRLNEQFF. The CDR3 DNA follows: TGTGCCAGCAGCCCGGGGACTAGCGGGAGACGATTAAATGAGCAGTTCTTC.

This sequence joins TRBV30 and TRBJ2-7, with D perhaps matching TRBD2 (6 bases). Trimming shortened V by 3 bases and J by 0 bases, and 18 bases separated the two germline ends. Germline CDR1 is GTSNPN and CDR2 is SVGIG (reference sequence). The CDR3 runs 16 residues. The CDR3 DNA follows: TGTGCCTGGAGGTGGGGGGATGGAGGGAGCTCCTACGAGCAGTACTTC. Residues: CAWRWGDGGSSYEQYF.

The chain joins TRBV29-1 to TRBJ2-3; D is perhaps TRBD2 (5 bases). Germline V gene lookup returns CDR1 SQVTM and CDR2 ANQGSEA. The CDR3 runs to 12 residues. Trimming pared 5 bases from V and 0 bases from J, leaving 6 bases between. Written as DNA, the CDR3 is TGCAGCGTTTCTAGCAGCACAGATACGCAGTATTTT. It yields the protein CSVSSSTDTQYF.

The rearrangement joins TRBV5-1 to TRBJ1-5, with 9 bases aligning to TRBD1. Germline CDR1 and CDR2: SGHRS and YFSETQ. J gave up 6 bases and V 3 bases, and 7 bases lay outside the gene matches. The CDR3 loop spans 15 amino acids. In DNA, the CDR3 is TGCGCCAGCAGCTGGACAGGGGTAAAGGGTCAGCCCCAGCATTTT. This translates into CASSWTGVKGQPQHF.

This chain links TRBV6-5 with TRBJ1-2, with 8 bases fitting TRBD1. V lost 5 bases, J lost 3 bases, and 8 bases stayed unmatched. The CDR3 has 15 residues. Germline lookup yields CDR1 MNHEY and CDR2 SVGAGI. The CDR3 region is CASSSRTGSDYGYTF. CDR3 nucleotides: TGTGCCAGCAGTAGTAGGACAGGGTCGGACTATGGCTACACCTTC.

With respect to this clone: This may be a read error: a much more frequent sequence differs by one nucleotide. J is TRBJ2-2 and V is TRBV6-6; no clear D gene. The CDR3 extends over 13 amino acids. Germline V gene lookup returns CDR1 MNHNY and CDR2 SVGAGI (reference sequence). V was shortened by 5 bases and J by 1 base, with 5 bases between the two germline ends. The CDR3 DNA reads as TGTGCCAGCAGTCGCGGGAACACCGGGGAGCTGTTTTTT. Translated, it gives CASSRGNTGELFF.

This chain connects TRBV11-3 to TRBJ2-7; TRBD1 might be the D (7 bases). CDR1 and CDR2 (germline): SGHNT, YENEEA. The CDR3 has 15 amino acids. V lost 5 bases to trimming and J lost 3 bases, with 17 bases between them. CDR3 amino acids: CASSPSGGGFYEQYF. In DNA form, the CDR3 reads TGTGCCAGCAGCCCTTCCGGAGGGGGCTTCTACGAGCAGTACTTC.

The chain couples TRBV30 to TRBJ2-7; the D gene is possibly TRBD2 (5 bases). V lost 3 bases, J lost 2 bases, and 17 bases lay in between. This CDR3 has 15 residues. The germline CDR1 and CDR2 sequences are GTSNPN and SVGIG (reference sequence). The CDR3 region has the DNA TGTGCCTGGAGAAGTCGGGGTTCTGGGACCTACGAGCAGTACTTC. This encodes CAWRSRGSGTYEQYF.

CDR3 loop: CASSVTGGGAAGNTIYF. For the CDR3, the DNA is TGTGCCAGCAGCGTTACGGGAGGGGGCGCCGCTGGAAACACCATATATTTT. This chain links TRBV9 with TRBJ1-3; 7 bases line up with TRBD1. Germline-derived CDR1 and CDR2 are SGDLS and YYNGEE. Unmatched junction bases numbered 10, after V lost 2 bases and J lost 2 bases. The CDR3 length is 17 residues.